Shown below are 8 T cell receptor beta chains from a single sample sequenced in a study of shared clonotypes between healthy human individuals. TCRdb's table, derived via immunoSEQ multiplex PCR, lists solely in-frame clones and lacks some. The sample shows over 1.5 million clones, 95% to 99% of them seen only once. Sequenced material: naive CD4+ T cells sorted from blood. The sample's subset: CD45RA+ positively selected. Source of these receptors: a man younger than 45 in good health.

This clone was counted once. The J gene is TRBJ2-3, the V gene TRBV18; D is perhaps TRBD1 or TRBD2 (6 bases each). The V gene lost 6 bases and the J gene lost 0 bases, with 13 bases spanning the gap. This CDR3 is 15 amino acids long. CDR1 is KGHSH and CDR2 is LQKENI in the germline V gene. Here the CDR3 DNA reads TGTGCCAGCTCCACTAGGGGGGCAAGCACAGATACGCAGTATTTT. Residues: CASSTRGASTDTQYF.

The rearrangement uses TRBV9 and TRBJ1-1; possible D gene TRBD1, 5 bases. Trimming left V 4 bases short and J 1 base short, with 8 bases between. Germline CDR1 and CDR2: SGDLS and YYNGEE. The CDR3 spans 13 residues. The CDR3 nucleotides read TGTGCCAGCAGCATACAGGCGAACACTGAAGCTTTCTTT. Its protein product is CASSIQANTEAFF.

V gene TRBV5-1 combines with J gene TRBJ2-7; D not resolved. The CDR3 totals 16 residues. Germline V CDR1 and CDR2: SGHRS, YFSETQ. V was pared by 0 bases and J by 5 bases, with 18 bases between. Here the CDR3 reads CASSLVGNLGLHEQYF. The CDR3 DNA follows: TGCGCCAGCAGCTTGGTGGGTAATTTAGGGCTCCACGAGCAGTACTTC.

This chain links TRBV28 with TRBJ2-7; no clear D. This CDR3 comprises 13 residues. Trimming removed 7 bases from V and 3 bases from J, with 13 bases in between. Germline assignment: CDR1 MDHEN and CDR2 SYDVKM. CDR3 region: CASTTPPSYEQYF. CDR3 sequence (DNA): TGTGCCAGCACCACACCCCCGAGCTACGAGCAGTACTTC. The full variable domain, rest sourced from reference TRBV28 and TRBJ2-7, is DVKVTQSSRYLVKRTGEKVFLECVQDMDHENMFWYRQDPGLGLRLIYFSYDVKMKEKGDIPEGYSVSREKKERFSLILESASTNQTSMYLCASTTPPSYEQYFGPGTRLTVT.

The sample holds one count of this clone. CDR3 coding DNA: TGTGCCAGCACCCCTTGGGGACGGCCGAACACCGGGGAGCTGTTTTTT. Protein: CASTPWGRPNTGELFF. V and J are TRBV5-5 and TRBJ2-2, with D perhaps TRBD1 or TRBD2 (5 bases each). CDR1 and CDR2 from the germline V gene are SGHKS and YYEKEE (reference sequence). The length of the CDR3 is 16 residues. The V and J ends lost 6 bases and 0 bases respectively, with 15 bases between them.

J is TRBJ2-7 and V is TRBV10-2; TRBD2 matches 9 bases. The CDR3 is 15 amino acids. With 2 bases clipped from V and 7 bases from J, the junction kept 9 bases outside the gene matches. CDR1 WSHSY and CDR2 SAAADI come from the germline V gene. The CDR3 nucleotides read TGCGCCAGCAGTGAGATTGGGCTAGCGGGACGGGAGCAGTACTTC. This codes for CASSEIGLAGREQYF.

The chain combines TRBV19 with TRBJ2-7; D may correspond to TRBD1 or TRBD2 (5 bases each). V lost 7 bases and J lost 3, with 13 bases in between. The CDR3 covers 13 residues. The germline V gene has CDR1 LNHDA and CDR2 SQIVND (reference sequence). This CDR3 reads CASTRDGSYEQYF. The DNA for the CDR3 is TGTGCCAGTACCCGGGACGGCAGCTACGAGCAGTACTTC.

V is TRBV18 and J is TRBJ2-1, with TRBD2 identical over 13 bases. The length of the CDR3 is 17 residues. V lost 4 bases, J lost 6 bases, and 9 bases stayed unmatched. CDR1 is KGHSH and CDR2 is LQKENI in the germline V gene. The CDR3 reads CASSLGLAGMGSNEQFF. The CDR3 bases are TGTGCCAGCTCACTGGGACTAGCGGGGATGGGATCCAATGAGCAGTTCTTC.